The 28 T cell receptor beta chains listed next were all sequenced from one sample in a study of long-term antiretroviral therapy in people with HIV. Runs used v3.0 of the immunoSEQ assay and were done at survey level. TCRdb's copy holds only in-frame clones and misses some; the assay was immunoSEQ multiplex PCR. The data contain under 25,000 clones, 75% to 85% of them singletons. Sample: unsorted PBMCs, taken 0.5 years after starting antiretroviral therapy. The receptors stem from a woman aged 40 to 50 with HIV.

The gene calls are TRBV7-2 and TRBJ1-3; weak D call: TRBD1 (5 bases). The ends were cut back, 1 base at V and 0 bases at J, with 10 bases in the middle. The CDR3 contains 16 residues. Germline V gives CDR1 SGHTA, CDR2 FQGNSA. CDR3 bases: TGTGCCAGCAGCTTAGGGACACTGAGCTCTGGAAACACCATATATTTT. Amino acids: CASSLGTLSSGNTIYF.

The chain recombines TRBV5-1 with TRBJ1-6; no reliable D call. This CDR3 spans 14 amino acids. Germline-derived CDR1 and CDR2 are SGHRS and YFSETQ. Trimming cost V 2 bases and J 8 bases, with 11 bases left between them. CDR3: CASSLGRSDSPLHF. Written as DNA, the CDR3 is TGCGCCAGCAGCTTAGGGAGAAGCGATTCACCCCTCCACTTT.

This rearrangement joins TRBV7-9 to TRBJ2-6, with no clear D. V was shortened by 5 bases and J by 2 bases, with 19 bases between the two germline ends. Germline CDR1 is SEHNR and CDR2 is FQNEAQ (reference sequence). The CDR3 length is 18 residues. As DNA, the CDR3 is TGTGCCAGCAGCCCCTGGACGAGCCCCCCAACTGGGGCCAACGTCCTGACTTTC. Translating gives CASSPWTSPPTGANVLTF.

The chain combines TRBV5-1 with TRBJ1-1; D remains unclear. CDR1 SGHRS and CDR2 YFSETQ come from the germline V gene. V dropped 2 bases and J dropped 3 bases, with 8 bases sitting between them. The CDR3 extends over 13 amino acids. This CDR3 reads CASSFKFDTEAFF. The CDR3 nucleotides read TGCGCCAGCAGCTTTAAATTTGACACTGAAGCTTTCTTT.

V gene TRBV19 combines with J gene TRBJ1-2, with 8 bases matching TRBD1. With 0 bases clipped from V and 1 base from J, the junction kept 16 bases outside the gene matches. Per the germline V gene, CDR1 is LNHDA and CDR2 is SQIVND (reference sequence). CDR3 length equals 20 residues. The CDR3 reads CASSIDRLRTGTRGNYGYTF. The CDR3 bases are TGTGCCAGTAGTATAGATCGGCTCCGGACAGGGACGAGGGGTAACTATGGCTACACCTTC.

The rearrangement uses TRBV28 and TRBJ1-2; the D gene is possibly TRBD1 (6 bases). The length of the CDR3 is 12 residues. Germline CDR1 MDHEN, CDR2 SYDVKM. Deletions cut 10 bases from V and 7 bases from J, with 16 bases between. As DNA, the CDR3 is TGTGCCATGGGAAACAGGGTCGGTGGCTACACCTTC. Translated: CAMGNRVGGYTF.

This clone has a single count. This chain joins TRBV11-1 and TRBJ2-7; no clear D. The CDR3 sequence is 11 residues long. The ends were cut back, 3 bases at V and 5 bases at J, with 5 bases in the middle. Germline V gene data show CDR1 as SGHAT and CDR2 as FQDESV (reference sequence). The chain's CDR3 is CASSFEDEQYF. CDR3 sequence (DNA): TGTGCCAGCAGCTTTGAGGACGAGCAGTACTTC.

This chain connects TRBV28 to TRBJ1-6; 7 nucleotides align to TRBD1. CDR1 is MDHEN, CDR2 SYDVKM, per germline. The length of the CDR3 is 16 residues. With 6 bases clipped from V and 7 bases from J, the junction kept 12 bases outside the gene matches. This chain's CDR3 is CASSRRPWDRNSPLHF. CDR3 sequence (DNA): TGTGCCAGCAGCCGTCGTCCGTGGGACAGAAATTCACCCCTCCACTTT.

The V call is TRBV2, the J call TRBJ2-7; weak D call: TRBD1 (5 bases). V was clipped by 4 bases and J by 4 bases, with 14 bases between them. The CDR3 covers 14 residues. CDR1 and CDR2 (germline): SNHLY, FYNNEI. CDR3 coding DNA: TGTGCCAGCAGTGGACAGTACGCCACTTACGAGCAGTACTTC. Translating it yields CASSGQYATYEQYF.

This clone came up once. The rearrangement joins TRBV20-1 to TRBJ2-3; D is unresolved. Trimming removed 6 bases at V and 3 bases at J, with 4 bases between. Germline values: CDR1 DFQATT, CDR2 SNEGSKA (reference sequence). The CDR3 contains 10 residues. CDR3 bases: TGCAGTGCCGAAACAGATACGCAGTATTTT. This translates into CSAETDTQYF.

V and J are TRBV13 and TRBJ2-5, with a possible D match to TRBD2 (5 bases). The V end was cut by 5 bases, the J end by 5 bases, with 15 bases between. The CDR3 covers 14 residues. CDR1 PRHDT and CDR2 FYEKMQ come from the germline V gene (reference sequence). This CDR3 is CASSRRSAGETQYF. CDR3 in DNA: TGTGCCAGCAGCCGAAGGAGCGCGGGCGAGACCCAGTACTTC.

The chain employs TRBV6-6 and TRBJ1-1; the D gene is possibly TRBD1 (6 bases). The V end was cut by 6 bases, the J end by 1 base, with 12 bases between. This CDR3 is built from 14 residues. The V gene's germline CDR1 is MNHNY and CDR2 SVGAGI (reference sequence). CDR3: CASRPWTANTEAFF. CDR3 sequence (DNA): TGTGCCAGCAGACCTTGGACAGCGAACACTGAAGCTTTCTTT.

This clone has just one count. The CDR3, as DNA: TGTGCCAGCAGCGCTACTAGCGGCTCCTACAATGAGCAGTTCTTC. Translation: CASSATSGSYNEQFF. The chain joins TRBV11-3 to TRBJ2-1; TRBD2 aligns across 8 bases. Germline lookup yields CDR1 SGHNT and CDR2 YENEEA. J gave up 0 bases and V 5 bases, and 3 bases lay outside the gene matches. The CDR3 is 15 amino acids.

The chain joins TRBV30 to TRBJ1-1; D might be TRBD1 (5 bases). The CDR3 runs 15 residues. With 2 bases removed from V and 0 bases from J, the gap between germline ends came to 13 bases. Looked up from germline, CDR1 is GTSNPN and CDR2 is SVGIG (reference sequence). CDR3 loop: CAWSSRVRMNTEAFF. CDR3 bases: TGTGCCTGGAGTTCCAGGGTAAGGATGAACACTGAAGCTTTCTTT.

This CDR3 reads CASRPRQGMNTEAFF. The CDR3 DNA reads as TGTGCCAGCAGACCCAGACAGGGAATGAACACTGAAGCTTTCTTT. The J gene is TRBJ1-1, the V gene TRBV6-1; TRBD1 aligns across 7 bases. V lost 6 bases and J lost 0; bases outside the gene matches: 7. CDR1 is MNHNS and CDR2 is SASEGT in the germline V gene. CDR3 length equals 15 residues.

The V and J genes are TRBV6-6 and TRBJ2-7; D ambiguous. The CDR3 totals 15 residues. The germline V gene encodes CDR1 MNHNY and CDR2 SVGAGI (reference sequence). With 5 bases removed from V and 0 bases from J, the gap between germline ends came to 14 bases. As DNA, the CDR3 is TGTGCCAGCAGTCCCGCAACGCCAAGCTCCTACGAGCAGTACTTC. This translates into CASSPATPSSYEQYF.

This rearrangement joins TRBV5-5 to TRBJ2-2; 8 bases map to TRBD1. The J segment lost 5 bases and the V segment lost 1 base, leaving 7 bases of the junction unmatched. The CDR3 is 16 residues long. Germline CDR1 is SGHKS and CDR2 is YYEKEE (reference sequence). The CDR3 DNA reads TGTGCCAGCAGCTTGCGCCCGGACAGGGAGACCGGGGAGCTGTTTTTT. Its translation: CASSLRPDRETGELFF.

The chain recombines TRBV7-9 with TRBJ2-7, with D perhaps TRBD1 or TRBD2 (5 bases each). The CDR3 runs to 14 residues. Trimming removed 0 bases at V and 2 bases at J, with 8 bases between. The germline gives CDR1 SEHNR, CDR2 FQNEAQ (reference sequence). The CDR3 spells CASSLAWGTYEQYF. In DNA form, the CDR3 reads TGTGCCAGCAGCTTAGCCTGGGGGACCTACGAGCAGTACTTC. Looking up the rest from reference TRBV7-9 and TRBJ2-7 gives the full variable domain: DTGVSQNPRHKITKRGQNVTFRCDPISEHNRLYWYRQTLGQGPEFLTYFQNEAQLEKSRLLSDRFSAERPKGSFSTLEIQRTEQGDSAMYLCASSLAWGTYEQYFGPGTRLTVT.

This clone was seen a few times. This chain connects TRBV28 to TRBJ1-2, with D possibly being TRBD1 (5 bases). V lost 5 bases, J lost 6 bases, and 13 bases lay in between. Per the germline V gene, CDR1 is MDHEN and CDR2 is SYDVKM. This CDR3 has 13 amino acids. CDR3 sequence reads: CASSPLGGDGYTF. In DNA form, the CDR3 reads TGTGCCAGCAGTCCCCTCGGGGGGGATGGCTACACCTTC.

V is TRBV2 and J is TRBJ1-1; D gene unclear. Germline lookup yields CDR1 SNHLY and CDR2 FYNNEI. V was clipped by 6 bases and J by 2 bases, with 7 bases between them. This CDR3 is built from 12 residues. CDR3 protein: CASRTDNTEAFF. The CDR3 nucleotides read TGTGCCAGCAGAACCGACAACACTGAAGCTTTCTTT. Supplemented by reference TRBV2 and TRBJ1-1, the full variable domain reads EPEVTQTPSHQVTQMGQEVILRCVPISNHLYFYWYRQILGQKVEFLVSFYNNEISEKSEIFDDQFSVERPDGSNFTLKIRSTKLEDSAMYFCASRTDNTEAFFGQGTRLTVV.

V gene TRBV7-2 combines with J gene TRBJ2-3; 13 bases are a match to TRBD2. Germline CDR1 is SGHTA and CDR2 is FQGNSA. The length of the CDR3 is 16 residues. V trimming: 5 bases; J trimming: 2 bases; junction bases outside the gene matches: 4. The CDR3, as DNA: TGTGCCAGCAGCCCGGGACTAGCGGGGAACACAGATACGCAGTATTTT. Encoded protein: CASSPGLAGNTDTQYF.

This clone was recorded a few times. The J gene is TRBJ2-7, the V gene TRBV6-5; the D call may be TRBD1 or TRBD2 (5 bases each). Germline V lookup: CDR1 MNHEY, CDR2 SVGAGI. Trimming removed 8 bases at V and 3 bases at J, with 17 bases between. This CDR3 comprises 14 residues. The CDR3 DNA is TGTGCCAGCGCTAGGGGCCGGGGCGTCTACGAGCAGTACTTC. It is translated as CASARGRGVYEQYF.

This clone occurred once. The chain uses TRBV27 and TRBJ1-1, with no clear D. The germline V and J ends were trimmed by 2 bases and 0 bases, with 10 bases remaining between them. The CDR3 runs 15 residues. The germline V gene has CDR1 MNHEY and CDR2 SMNVEV (reference sequence). For the CDR3, the DNA is TGTGCCAGCAGTTTAGGTTACAGCATGAACACTGAAGCTTTCTTT. Its protein is CASSLGYSMNTEAFF.

CDR3 in amino acids: CASSLLTSGGDTQYF. DNA for the CDR3: TGTGCCAGCAGCTTGTTGACTAGCGGGGGGGATACGCAGTATTTT. The rearrangement joins TRBV7-3 to TRBJ2-3; 13 bases are shared with TRBD2. The junction had 3 bases not matched to a gene; V was cut back by 3 bases and J by 6 bases. The CDR3 is made up of 15 amino acids. CDR1 and CDR2 (germline): SGHTA, FQGTGA.

Comment on this clone: Within the sample, other DNA sequences also encode this same CDR3. This chain uses TRBV20-1 with TRBJ2-5; no clear D. The germline V gene has CDR1 DFQATT and CDR2 SNEGSKA (reference sequence). V gave up 6 bases and J gave up 4 bases, with 6 bases separating them. The CDR3 loop spans 10 amino acids. The CDR3 DNA reads as TGCAGTGCGGGCCTAGAGACCCAGTACTTC. It translates to CSAGLETQYF.

By its share, this clone is medium-sized. The chain couples TRBV7-9 to TRBJ1-2, with TRBD1 identical over 7 bases. J gave up 4 bases and V 0 bases, and 5 bases lay outside the gene matches. The CDR3 spans 15 residues. Germline loops: CDR1 SEHNR, CDR2 FQNEAQ (reference sequence). CDR3 nucleotides: TGTGCCAGCAGCTTAGCCGGGACAGAGATCTATGGCTACACCTTC. It translates to CASSLAGTEIYGYTF.

The chain combines TRBV25-1 with TRBJ1-6; D is perhaps TRBD1 (6 bases). This CDR3 contains 15 residues. V was pared by 2 bases and J by 5 bases, with 10 bases between. In germline, CDR1 is MGHDK, CDR2 SYGVNS. CDR3 loop: CASSERGTHNSPLHF. The CDR3 coding sequence is TGTGCCAGCAGTGAACGCGGGACACATAATTCACCCCTCCACTTT.

The chain carries TRBV9 and TRBJ1-2, with D unclear. The CDR3 is made up of 11 amino acids. Germline V lookup: CDR1 SGDLS, CDR2 YYNGEE. V shed 0 bases and J shed 8 bases, with 5 bases lying between them. The CDR3 loop is CASSVGPGYTF. CDR3 bases: TGTGCCAGCAGCGTAGGACCCGGCTACACCTTC.